Listed below are T cell receptor beta chains from one sample, sequenced in a study of T cells in localized non-small cell lung cancer. Using immunoSEQ multiplex PCR, the repertoire was profiled, and TCRdb retains in-frame clones only, with some absent. The sample contains 90,000 or so clones, over 80% of which appear only once. The source was peripheral blood, collected before any cancer treatment. The receptor source for this set is a man between 40 and 70 years old with stage I squamous cell lung carcinoma. CDR3s include the opening cysteine and the closing phenylalanine or tryptophan. D genes are given only for firm matches.

J gene: TRBJ1-2; D gene: NA; V gene: TRBV28; CDR3 protein: CASSSGPYGYTF
J gene: TRBJ1-2; D gene: NA; V gene: TRBV4-1; CDR3 protein: CASSQEGAGYSYGYTF
J gene: TRBJ1-1; D gene: NA; V gene: TRBV18; CDR3 protein: CASSVGGGAEAFF
J gene: TRBJ2-2; D gene: TRBD1; V gene: TRBV18; CDR3 protein: CASSATGVYTGELFF
J gene: TRBJ2-7; D gene: TRBD2; V gene: TRBV5-1; CDR3 protein: CASSLGAGSFYEQYF
J gene: TRBJ1-6; D gene: NA; V gene: TRBV9; CDR3 protein: CASSVEGGATLHF
J gene: TRBJ1-6; D gene: NA; V gene: TRBV28; CDR3 protein: CASSLVNSPLHF
J gene: TRBJ1-1; D gene: TRBD1; V gene: TRBV11-3; CDR3 protein: CASSFISTGEAFF
J gene: TRBJ2-5; D gene: NA; V gene: TRBV4-2; CDR3 protein: CASSQAGYQETQYF
J gene: TRBJ2-5; D gene: NA; V gene: TRBV18; CDR3 protein: CASSTQETQYF
J gene: TRBJ1-2; D gene: TRBD1; V gene: TRBV25-1; CDR3 protein: CASSRNDRVYGYTF
J gene: TRBJ1-1; D gene: NA; V gene: TRBV5-1; CDR3 protein: CASSLGGTDKAFF
J gene: TRBJ2-7; D gene: TRBD1; V gene: TRBV29-1; CDR3 protein: CSVQTGVYEQYF
J gene: TRBJ2-2; D gene: TRBD1; V gene: TRBV7-2; CDR3 protein: CASSLGGTANTGELFF
J gene: TRBJ1-1; D gene: TRBD1; V gene: TRBV19; CDR3 protein: CASSQRTGLAFF
J gene: TRBJ1-1; D gene: TRBD1; V gene: TRBV27; CDR3 protein: CASRTGGAITEAFF